Presented here are 23 T cell receptor beta chains from one specimen sequenced in a study of T cell repertoires in cytomegalovirus infection. TCRdb analysed the reads with MiXCR anew, one entry per CDR3 protein. The table has 310,000 or so distinct CDR3 sequences, over 20% seen once. Material: PBMCs. These receptors were collected from a human donor in good health (CMV status not recorded). Some clones in this sample may be carry-over from other donors' samples.

This clonotype has a handful of counts. The chain joins TRBV19 to TRBJ2-7, with 10 bases matching TRBD2. Germline trimming cut 1 base from V and 3 bases from J; bases unmatched to any gene: 3. Germline CDR1 and CDR2: LNHDA and SQIVND (reference sequence). The CDR3 runs to 15 residues. The CDR3, as DNA: TGTGCCAGTAGTATAGCGACTAGCGGGCTCTACGAGCAGTACTTC. Translating gives CASSIATSGLYEQYF.

The chain employs TRBV7-2 and TRBJ2-4; D gene unclear. The ends were cut back, 5 bases at V and 5 bases at J, with 7 bases in the middle. This CDR3 spans 12 amino acids. Germline V gives CDR1 SGHTA, CDR2 FQGNSA. The CDR3 reads CASSPTQNIQYF. Written as DNA, the CDR3 is TGTGCCAGCAGCCCGACACAAAACATTCAGTACTTC.

This clonotype was seen more than once but under ten times. The chain carries TRBV6-6 and TRBJ2-5; 7 positions match TRBD1. This CDR3 has 13 amino acids. V trimming: 11 bases; J trimming: 4 bases; junction bases outside the gene matches: 10. Per germline, CDR1 MNHNY and CDR2 SVGAGI (reference sequence). The CDR3 protein is CAVARGFAETQYF. The CDR3 coding sequence is TGTGCCGTGGCCAGGGGGTTCGCAGAGACCCAGTACTTC.

This clonotype was observed a few times. The chain combines TRBV19 with TRBJ1-1; D is undetermined. V dropped 2 bases and J dropped 1 base, with 8 bases sitting between them. From germline, CDR1 is LNHDA and CDR2 SQIVND (reference sequence). CDR3 length: 14 residues. CDR3 sequence reads: CASSIWEGNTEAFF. The DNA of the CDR3 is TGTGCCAGTAGTATATGGGAGGGGAACACTGAAGCTTTCTTT.

The V gene is TRBV30, the J gene TRBJ1-1; no clear D gene. Germline assignment: CDR1 GTSNPN and CDR2 SVGIG (reference sequence). CDR3 size: 15 residues. Trimming removed 1 base from V and 1 base from J, with 13 bases in between. DNA of the CDR3: TGTGCCTGGAGTGAAAGGATTAAGACGAACACTGAAGCTTTCTTT. Residues: CAWSERIKTNTEAFF.

V and J are TRBV13 and TRBJ2-2; D not certain. The CDR3 length is 14 residues. The V gene lost 11 bases and the J gene lost 0 bases, with 13 bases spanning the gap. The V gene's germline CDR1 is PRHDT and CDR2 FYEKMQ (reference sequence). The CDR3 is CASDRPPNTGELFF. The CDR3 region has the DNA TGTGCCTCTGACCGGCCACCGAACACCGGGGAGCTGTTTTTT.

The rearrangement uses TRBV19 and TRBJ1-2, with 8 nucleotides matching TRBD1. Germline CDR1 and CDR2: LNHDA and SQIVND (reference sequence). The CDR3 is 14 residues long. With V trimmed by 6 bases and J by 2 bases, 5 bases remained unmatched. CDR3 DNA sequence: TGTGCCAGTAGGAACCGGGACAGGAACTATGGCTACACCTTC. Residues: CASRNRDRNYGYTF.

This chain connects TRBV10-3 to TRBJ2-7, with D unresolved. V lost 3 bases, J lost 0 bases, and 9 bases lay in between. Germline values: CDR1 ENHRY, CDR2 SYGVKD. This CDR3 spans 14 amino acids. The CDR3 DNA reads as TGTGCCATCAGTGAAGCGCTGAGCTCCTACGAGCAGTACTTC. Its protein product is CAISEALSSYEQYF.

The table lists this clonotype with many counts. The rearrangement uses TRBV28 and TRBJ2-4; 10 bases agree with TRBD2. V lost 2 bases, J lost 9 bases, and 4 bases stayed unmatched. CDR1 MDHEN and CDR2 SYDVKM come from the germline V gene. The CDR3 contains 14 residues. Here the CDR3 reads CASSLPSGGAIQYF. CDR3 coding DNA: TGTGCCAGCAGTTTACCTAGCGGGGGAGCCATTCAGTACTTC.

This chain joins TRBV11-2 and TRBJ2-7; D remains ambiguous. The V gene's germline CDR1 is SGHAT and CDR2 FQNNGV. V lost 6 bases and J lost 2, with 11 bases in between. CDR3 length equals 13 residues. The CDR3 nucleotides read TGTGCCAGCAGACCATCGGTGCCCTACGAGCAGTACTTC. It encodes CASRPSVPYEQYF.

The chain combines TRBV2 with TRBJ1-1; possible D gene TRBD1, 6 bases. V was cut by 6 bases and J by 3 bases, with 11 bases left in between. There are 13 residues in the CDR3. Germline V gene data show CDR1 as SNHLY and CDR2 as FYNNEI. The CDR3 bases are TGTGCCAGCAGCCAGGGGATAGACACTGAAGCTTTCTTT. This encodes CASSQGIDTEAFF. The entire variable domain, with the rest obtained from reference TRBV2 and TRBJ1-1, is as follows: EPEVTQTPSHQVTQMGQEVILRCVPISNHLYFYWYRQILGQKVEFLVSFYNNEISEKSEIFDDQFSVERPDGSNFTLKIRSTKLEDSAMYFCASSQGIDTEAFFGQGTRLTVV.

This clonotype has at least ten counts. In DNA, the CDR3 is TGTGCCAGCAGCCTCGGATTCGGGACCTACGAGCAGTACTTC. Translated, it gives CASSLGFGTYEQYF. The chain has TRBV6-1 and TRBJ2-7, with D possibly being TRBD2 (5 bases). The CDR3 has 14 amino acids. Germline-derived CDR1 and CDR2 are MNHNS and SASEGT. V lost 6 bases, J lost 2 bases, and 14 bases lay in between.

This clonotype was seen a few times. The chain uses TRBV29-1 and TRBJ2-1; 7 bases are a match to TRBD2. The CDR3 length is 16 residues. Losses at the gene ends were 0 bases for V and 3 bases for J; bases not matched to a gene: 8. Germline assignment: CDR1 SQVTM and CDR2 ANQGSEA. This CDR3 reads CSVEDQVAGLYNEQFF. The CDR3 DNA reads as TGCAGCGTTGAAGATCAAGTAGCGGGCCTCTACAATGAGCAGTTCTTC.

The genes are TRBV7-9 and TRBJ2-7; perhaps TRBD2 as D (6 bases). V was clipped by 0 bases and J by 3 bases, with 15 bases between them. In germline, CDR1 is SEHNR, CDR2 FQNEAQ (reference sequence). The length of the CDR3 is 16 residues. CDR3 DNA sequence: TGTGCCAGCAGCTTAGCGCTGGAGGAGGGAGGCTACGAGCAGTACTTC. The encoded protein is CASSLALEEGGYEQYF.

The V call is TRBV3-1, the J call TRBJ1-6, with TRBD1 matching over 7 bases. V was pared by 0 bases and J by 7 bases, with 6 bases of the junction left unmatched. CDR3 length equals 16 residues. CDR1 is LGHDT and CDR2 is YNNKEL in the germline V gene (reference sequence). In DNA form, the CDR3 reads TGTGCCAGCAGCCAAGATCTGCCAGGGGGGAATTCACCCCTCCACTTT. Amino acids: CASSQDLPGGNSPLHF.

CDR3 residues: CSGGPGAADYGYTF. In nucleotides, the CDR3 is TGCAGCGGGGGGCCCGGAGCGGCTGATTATGGCTACACCTTC. This chain joins TRBV29-1 and TRBJ1-2, with a tentative D call TRBD1 (6 bases). Trimming took off 7 bases at V and 5 bases at J, with 20 bases between the two ends. The CDR3 is 14 residues long. Per the germline V gene, CDR1 is SQVTM and CDR2 is ANQGSEA.

This clonotype has just a few counts. This chain links TRBV4-1 with TRBJ2-1, with D maybe TRBD2 (6 bases). Germline V gene data show CDR1 as MGHRA and CDR2 as YSYEKL. V was pared by 7 bases and J by 6 bases, with 16 bases between. This CDR3 contains 14 residues. CDR3: CASTSTGLLNEQFF. DNA for the CDR3: TGCGCCAGCACCTCAACGGGACTCCTCAATGAGCAGTTCTTC.

The rearrangement uses TRBV19 and TRBJ2-5; D call uncertain. Germline V gene data show CDR1 as LNHDA and CDR2 as SQIVND (reference sequence). V shed 5 bases and J shed 1 base, with 8 bases lying between them. This CDR3 contains 13 residues. The CDR3, as DNA: TGTGCCAGTAGTGGTTCCAGCCAAGAGACCCAGTACTTC. As protein: CASSGSSQETQYF.

The table lists this clonotype with a few counts. The chain joins TRBV19 to TRBJ1-5, with D possibly TRBD1 on 6 matching bases. CDR1 and CDR2 from the germline V gene are LNHDA and SQIVND (reference sequence). There are 16 residues in the CDR3. V dropped 1 base and J dropped 5 bases, with 15 bases sitting between them. The CDR3 is CASSIVSGQGYQPQHF. Here the CDR3 DNA reads TGTGCCAGTAGTATAGTATCTGGGCAGGGGTATCAGCCCCAGCATTTT.

This clonotype occurred many times. The chain has TRBV28 and TRBJ2-5; tentative D call: TRBD2 (5 bases). CDR1 and CDR2 (germline): MDHEN, SYDVKM. Trimming left V 6 bases short and J 2 bases short, with 10 bases between. The CDR3 extends over 13 amino acids. CDR3 amino acids: CASRPAGQETQYF. The CDR3 DNA follows: TGTGCCAGCAGGCCCGCGGGTCAAGAGACCCAGTACTTC.

This clonotype was detected many times. The chain recombines TRBV25-1 with TRBJ1-5; TRBD1 matches at 8 bases. The CDR3 loop spans 16 amino acids. With V trimmed by 4 bases and J by 5 bases, 10 bases remained unmatched. Germline V CDR1 and CDR2: MGHDK, SYGVNS. The CDR3 loop reads CASSALGTGRDQPQHF. In DNA, the CDR3 is TGTGCCAGCAGTGCGTTAGGGACAGGTCGTGATCAGCCCCAGCATTTT.

In its sample, this clonotype was seen a few times. The chain joins TRBV10-3 to TRBJ1-3; the D is unclear. Trimming left V 10 bases short and J 0 bases short, with 10 bases between. The CDR3 is 13 amino acids. The germline V gene has CDR1 ENHRY and CDR2 SYGVKD. Here the CDR3 reads CATTQSSGNTIYF. Here the CDR3 DNA reads TGTGCCACCACACAGAGCTCTGGAAACACCATATATTTT.

This clonotype was observed a handful of times. This chain joins TRBV2 and TRBJ2-7; TRBD2 agrees at 9 bases. V lost 3 bases to trimming and J lost 0 bases; unmatched junction nucleotides: 12. The length of the CDR3 is 18 residues. Germline CDR1 is SNHLY and CDR2 is FYNNEI. The DNA for the CDR3 is TGTGCCAGCAGTGATGATTGGGGGCGGGAGGGCAGCTCCTACGAGCAGTACTTC. As protein: CASSDDWGREGSSYEQYF.